This T cell receptor beta chain derives from a study of CD8+CD57+ T cells in acquired aplastic anemia. Study information: Sorted CD4+ and CD8+ cells yielded DNA averaging approximately 3.5 ug.

Whole-study findings and limits: Patients and controls shared fewer than 30 CD8+ CDR3 sequences.

By flow cytometry, patients selected for sequencing had shown an expansion of CD8+CD57+ cells. A word on this clonotype: Its specificity is unknown.

Profiling of TCR beta VDJ combinations and CDR3 sequences used genomic DNA as template. One entry per CDR3 protein results from TCRdb running MiXCR on the reads. The sample includes some 180,000 distinct CDR3 sequences, roughly 60% seen only once; the top ten take roughly 43%. V was trimmed by 6 bases and J by 4 bases, leaving 17 bases between them. Germline V gene lookup returns CDR1 DFQATT and CDR2 SNEGSKA (reference sequence). The CDR3 totals 14 residues. Sequenced input: sorted CD4+, CD8+, or CD8+CD57+ T cells (not recorded which) from PBMCs. The rearrangement links TRBV20-1 to TRBJ2-3; no definite D call. The sequence came from a human donor with aplastic anemia. The CDR3 DNA is TGCAGTGCCACTATGGGCCTAGTTGCAGATACGCAGTATTTT. Its translation: CSATMGLVADTQYF.